This record covers a single T cell receptor beta chain. What it binds is not known. Reverse transcription of roughly 0.5 to 1 ug RNA was carried out with random hexamers. TCRdb re-analysed the immunoSEQ multiplex PCR reads in MiXCR, keeping a single row per CDR3 protein. Of more than 150,000 distinct CDR3 sequences in the sample, roughly 95% were seen once. The data stem from a study of CD8 T cells in Susac syndrome. The CDR3 runs to 14 residues. J was trimmed by 8 bases and V by 2 bases; bases with no gene match: 6. The germline V gene has CDR1 KGHSH and CDR2 LQKENI. General observations from the study: The study's TCR sequencing and HLA analysis drew on a certain number of individuals. That number was acknowledged as relatively small.

The rearrangement uses TRBV18 and TRBJ2-1, with 7 nucleotides matching TRBD2. Sequences were obtained from CD8+ T cells from PBMCs. This receptor was obtained from a human donor with multiple sclerosis. CDR3 coding DNA: TGTGCCAGCTCACCAGGGACTAATCTCCATGAGCAGTTCTTC. Translated: CASSPGTNLHEQFF.